These 14 T cell receptor beta chains originate from one sample sequenced in a study of T cell responses to AZD1222 COVID-19 vaccine. Libraries were prepared by immunoSEQ multiplex PCR; TCRdb keeps only in-frame clonotypes and omits some of them. This table has around 160,000 clones, about 92% appearing once. The starting material was peripheral blood, obtained 28 days after the second AZD1222 dose. These receptors were obtained from an adult who received the AZD1222 COVID-19 vaccine.

The rearrangement joins TRBV28 to TRBJ1-2, with 7 bases matching TRBD1. Trimming cost V 6 bases and J 8 bases; bases outside gene matches: 15. CDR3 size: 15 residues. Germline V gene lookup returns CDR1 MDHEN and CDR2 SYDVKM. This chain's CDR3 is CASSVPGQTSAGYTF. CDR3 in DNA: TGTGCCAGCAGCGTTCCGGGACAGACATCTGCGGGCTACACCTTC.

This clone was detected a few times. The sample holds other DNA sequences that translate to the same CDR3. The J gene is TRBJ2-7, the V gene TRBV27; TRBD2 agrees at 8 bases. The CDR3 runs 14 residues. V lost 2 bases, J lost 2 bases, and 2 bases stayed unmatched. Germline V gives CDR1 MNHEY, CDR2 SMNVEV (reference sequence). CDR3 DNA sequence: TGTGCCAGCAGTTTAACTAGCGGAGCCTACGAGCAGTACTTC. Protein: CASSLTSGAYEQYF.

V usage is TRBV3-1 (or the pseudogene TRBV3-2) and J usage is TRBJ2-7, with D maybe TRBD1 (6 bases). The CDR3 covers 15 residues. V dropped 2 bases and J dropped 2 bases, with 13 bases sitting between them. CDR1 and CDR2 from the germline V gene are LGHDT and YNNKEL (reference sequence). The CDR3 DNA follows: TGTGCCAGCAGCCAAAACAGACAGGCCACCTACGAGCAGTACTTC. Encoded protein: CASSQNRQATYEQYF.

V usage is TRBV29-1 and J usage is TRBJ1-1; D remains unclear. The CDR3 is 12 amino acids. Germline V gene lookup returns CDR1 SQVTM and CDR2 ANQGSEA. V lost 8 bases and J lost 3, with 13 bases in between. CDR3 bases: TGCAGCTACTTCGCGGGCGACACTGAAGCTTTCTTT. Encoded protein: CSYFAGDTEAFF.

J is TRBJ1-2 and V is TRBV20-1; D is possibly TRBD1 (5 bases). The CDR3 covers 13 residues. In germline, CDR1 is DFQATT, CDR2 SNEGSKA (reference sequence). Trimming removed 3 bases from V and 6 bases from J, with 14 bases in between. This CDR3 reads CSASEGRAHGYTF. Here the CDR3 DNA reads TGCAGTGCTAGTGAAGGCAGGGCCCATGGCTACACCTTC.

The chain combines TRBV18 with TRBJ1-1, with 10 bases matching TRBD1. CDR3 size: 15 residues. CDR1 and CDR2 (germline): KGHSH, LQKENI. V dropped 5 bases and J dropped 5; count of bases not matched to a gene: 8. The CDR3 is CASSTGTGVGTEAFF. DNA of the CDR3: TGTGCCAGCTCAACCGGGACAGGGGTTGGGACTGAAGCTTTCTTT.

The genes are TRBV18 and TRBJ2-2; D possibly corresponds to TRBD2 (5 bases). This CDR3 has 15 residues. The ends were cut back, 5 bases at V and 5 bases at J, with 15 bases in the middle. CDR1 KGHSH and CDR2 LQKENI come from the germline V gene. The CDR3 DNA follows: TGTGCCAGCTCAGAGGACTGGAAAACTACCGGGGAGCTGTTTTTT. Its protein is CASSEDWKTTGELFF. Variable domain in full (rest from reference TRBV18 and TRBJ2-2): NAGVMQNPRHLVRRRGQEARLRCSPMKGHSHVYWYRQLPEEGLKFMVYLQKENIIDESGMPKERFSAEFPKEGPSILRIQQVVRGDSAAYFCASSEDWKTTGELFFGEGSRLTVL.

The table lists this clone with a few counts. V and J are TRBV16 and TRBJ1-2; D call uncertain. CDR1 is KGHSY and CDR2 is FQNENV in the germline V gene. Trimming removed 4 bases from V and 10 bases from J, with 10 bases in between. CDR3 size: 11 residues. CDR3 sequence: CASSREFAYTF. The CDR3 coding sequence is TGTGCCAGCAGCCGAGAGTTTGCCTACACCTTC.

The rearrangement links TRBV11-2 to TRBJ2-7; tentatively, D is TRBD2 (5 bases). In germline, CDR1 is SGHAT, CDR2 FQNNGV. The CDR3 loop spans 16 amino acids. The germline V and J ends were trimmed by 0 bases and 3 bases, with 15 bases remaining between them. The CDR3 nucleotides are TGTGCCAGCAGCTTAGATCAGGTAGCAGGAGGCTACGAGCAGTACTTC. Its protein is CASSLDQVAGGYEQYF.

The rearrangement uses TRBV12-5 and TRBJ2-2; 8 nucleotides line up with TRBD2. The CDR3 consists of 19 residues. J gave up 0 bases and V 10 bases, and 19 bases lay outside the gene matches. Germline V gene sequence: CDR1 LGHNT, CDR2 FRNRAP. The CDR3 bases are TGTGCTAACAACTTTGGGGGCGGGGGGACCCGCGCGAACACCGGGGAGCTGTTTTTT. Protein sequence: CANNFGGGGTRANTGELFF.

This chain uses TRBV15 with TRBJ2-7; 8 nucleotides match TRBD1. CDR1 and CDR2 (germline): LNHNV, YYDKDF (reference sequence). The CDR3 extends over 17 amino acids. V lost 2 bases and J lost 7; bases outside the gene matches: 16. CDR3 nucleotides: TGTGCCACCAGCAGACCTCACGCAGGGGGCTCCATCTTGGAGCAGTACTTC. Translation: CATSRPHAGGSILEQYF.

The rearrangement joins TRBV10-3 to TRBJ1-3; no definite D call. The germline V and J ends were trimmed by 0 bases and 7 bases, with 10 bases remaining between them. Germline loops: CDR1 ENHRY, CDR2 SYGVKD. The CDR3 length is 14 residues. CDR3 residues: CAISESNLGNTIYF. CDR3 nucleotides: TGTGCCATCAGTGAGTCGAACCTGGGGAACACCATATATTTT.

The J gene is TRBJ2-7, the V gene TRBV29-1; D possibly uses TRBD1 or TRBD2 (5 bases each). This CDR3 spans 13 amino acids. Per the germline V gene, CDR1 is SQVTM and CDR2 is ANQGSEA. V dropped 3 bases and J dropped 3 bases, with 12 bases sitting between them. CDR3 residues: CSVEGHGGYEQYF. In nucleotides, the CDR3 is TGCAGCGTTGAGGGCCATGGGGGCTACGAGCAGTACTTC.

This clone came up a few times. This chain links TRBV5-6 with TRBJ1-5; D is perhaps TRBD1 (5 bases). Trimming removed 4 bases at V and 5 bases at J, with 19 bases between. Germline CDR1 and CDR2: SGHDT and YYEEEE. This CDR3 comprises 16 residues. CDR3 sequence (DNA): TGTGCCAGCAGCCCATCATTGGGGCGAAGTGATCAGCCCCAGCATTTT. Translating it yields CASSPSLGRSDQPQHF.